The source of this TCR beta chain is a study of tumor and adjacent non-tumor tissue in lung cancer. Study summary: Stage I to III disease affected approximately 11 men and about five women aged about 31 to 85.

The library came from three nested PCR rounds adapted from ARM-PCR protocols. TCRdb used MiXCR to reprocess the multiplex PCR reads, holding one entry per CDR3 protein. The top ten clones hold less than 40% of a sample with about 98,000 distinct CDR3 sequences, 80% of them seen once. This clonotype has only one observation. Its antigen is unknown. Germline V CDR1 and CDR2: SGHNT, YYREEE (reference sequence). The CDR3 contains 15 residues. V was clipped by 0 bases and J by 2 bases; unmatched bases: 3. Study-level findings and limits: Significantly higher TCR diversity was found in tumor than normal lung. Tumor TCR diversity, when higher, was linked to shorter survival.

The template was RNA from unsorted bulk tissue. The normal lung tissue was taken more than 3 cm from the tumor edge. Chemotherapy-naive patients with new lung cancer underwent thoracic surgery in China, August–November 2014. The chain is built from TRBV5-4 and TRBJ2-3, with 7 positions matching TRBD2. The sequence was collected from a man aged 55 to 70 with small cell lung cancer. Sequenced material: distant non-tumor lung tissue. The CDR3 protein is CASSLVGGNTDTQYF. DNA of the CDR3: TGTGCCAGCAGCTTGGTGGGGGGGAACACAGATACGCAGTATTTT.